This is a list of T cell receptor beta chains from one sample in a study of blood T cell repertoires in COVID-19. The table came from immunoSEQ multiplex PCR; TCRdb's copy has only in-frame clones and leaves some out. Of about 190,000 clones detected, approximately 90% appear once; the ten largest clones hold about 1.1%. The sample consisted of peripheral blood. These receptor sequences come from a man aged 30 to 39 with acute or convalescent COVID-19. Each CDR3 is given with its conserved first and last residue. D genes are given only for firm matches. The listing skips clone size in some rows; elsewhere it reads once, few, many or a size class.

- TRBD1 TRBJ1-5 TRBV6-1 TGTGCCAGCAGTGAAGGGACAGGTTACAATCAGCCCCAGCATTTT CASSEGTGYNQPQHF
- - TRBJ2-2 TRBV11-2 TGTGCCAGCAGCTTTTCTAGAACCGGGGAGCTGTTTTTT CASSFSRTGELFF
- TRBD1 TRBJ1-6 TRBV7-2 TGTGCCAGCAGCCAGGGGTCTGTAAGGGGGCCGAATTCACCCCTCCACTTT CASSQGSVRGPNSPLHF
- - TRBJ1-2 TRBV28 TGTGCCAGCAGTTTGAGGGACTATGGCTACACCTTC CASSLRDYGYTF
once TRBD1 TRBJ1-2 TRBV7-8 TGTGCCAGCAGCTTATCCCCAGGGGGCACCCCTTATGGCTACACCTTC CASSLSPGGTPYGYTF
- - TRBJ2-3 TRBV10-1 TGCGCCAGCAGTCCGTATGGCACAGATACGCAGTATTTT CASSPYGTDTQYF
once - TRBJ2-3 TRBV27 TGTGCCAGCAGTTTTATTAGGGCGGGGGCCCGGGATACGCAGTATTTT CASSFIRAGARDTQYF
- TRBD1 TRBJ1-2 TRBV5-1 TGCGCCAGCAGCTCGACAGGGGGCGAGGATTACACCTTC CASSSTGGEDYTF
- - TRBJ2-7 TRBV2 TGTGCCAGCAGTGAATCCCAGCGTTCCTACGAGCAGTACTTC CASSESQRSYEQYF
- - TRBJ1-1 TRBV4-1 TGCGCCAGCAGCCAAGATCCAGGGAGAACTAGCGCCCTCACTGAAGCTTTCTTT CASSQDPGRTSALTEAFF
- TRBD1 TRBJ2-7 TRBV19 TGTGCCAGTAGTACGGGACAGGACAGCTCCTACGAGCAGTACTTC CASSTGQDSSYEQYF
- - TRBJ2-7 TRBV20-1 TGCAGTGCCGCCCCGGAGTACGAGCAGTACTTC CSAAPEYEQYF
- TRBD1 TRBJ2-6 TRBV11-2 TGTGCCAGCAGAGACAGGGGCCGGGCCAACGTCCTGACTTTC CASRDRGRANVLTF
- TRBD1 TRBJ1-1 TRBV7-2 TGTGCCAGCAGCCAGCAAACAGGGGGCCAGGCGGCCAAGGCTTTCTTT CASSQQTGGQAAKAFF
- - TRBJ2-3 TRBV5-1 TGCGCCAGCAGCTCTGGGCCAGATACGCAGTATTTT CASSSGPDTQYF
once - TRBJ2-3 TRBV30 TGTGCCTGGAGTATCGGCACAGATACGCAGTATTTT CAWSIGTDTQYF
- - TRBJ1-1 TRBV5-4 TGTGCCAGCAGCCCGACACCCTGGTGGACTGAAGCTTTCTTT CASSPTPWWTEAFF
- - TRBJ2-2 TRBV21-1 TGTGCCAGCAGCATTGACAGGGGGCGGATGACCGGGGAGCTGTTTTTT CASSIDRGRMTGELFF
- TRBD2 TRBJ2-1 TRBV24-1 TGTGCCACCAGTGGCTTTGCAGGCCCCACTAGCGGGAGAGCCAAGAATGAGCAGTTCTTC CATSGFAGPTSGRAKNEQFF
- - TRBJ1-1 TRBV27 TGTGCCAGCAGTTTTCTCACGTCCCGAGGTGAAGCTTTCTTT CASSFLTSRGEAFF